These 10 T cell receptor beta chains originate from one sample sequenced in a study of blood T cell repertoires in COVID-19. Here immunoSEQ multiplex PCR was the method, and the copy in TCRdb shows in-frame clones only, minus some. Of under 300,000 clones in the sample, roughly nine tenths were seen once. Sequencing was done on a sample of peripheral blood. The source of these receptors is a woman aged 30 to 39 with COVID-19, enrolled during active disease.

In its sample, this clone was seen once. The chain employs TRBV2 and TRBJ1-4, with D tentatively TRBD1 (6 bases). Germline V CDR1 and CDR2: SNHLY, FYNNEI. The CDR3 is 13 amino acids. Trimming stripped 8 bases from V and 5 bases from J, with 12 bases between. The CDR3 coding sequence is TGTGCCAGCGTGAGGGGGGGGAATGAAAAACTGTTTTTT. Translation gives CASVRGGNEKLFF.

The rearrangement uses TRBV21-1 and TRBJ1-5. TRBV21-1 represents a pseudogene. This CDR3 contains 14 residues. CDR3 sequence: CASVEAGSNQPQHF. DNA for the CDR3: TGTGCCAGCGTGGAGGCGGGGAGCAATCAGCCCCAGCATTTT.

The gene calls are TRBV4-1 and TRBJ1-5, with 8 bases aligning to TRBD1. Germline CDR1 and CDR2: MGHRA and YSYEKL. The CDR3 sequence is 13 residues long. J gave up 5 bases and V 3 bases, and 0 bases lay outside the gene matches. The CDR3 loop is CASSQDRDQPQHF. CDR3 DNA: TGCGCCAGCAGCCAGGACAGGGATCAGCCCCAGCATTTT.

This chain links TRBV7-9 with TRBJ1-2; the match to TRBD1 covers 9 bases. CDR1 is SEHNR, CDR2 FQNEAQ, per germline (reference sequence). The CDR3 consists of 14 residues. V lost 5 bases and J lost 6; bases outside the gene matches: 7. The CDR3, as DNA: TGTGCCAGCAGCCTGGGACAGGGAGAGAATGGCTACACCTTC. This translates into CASSLGQGENGYTF.

V usage is TRBV6-5 and J usage is TRBJ2-1; 7 bases agree with TRBD1. Trimming at V came to 6 bases and at J to 2 bases, leaving 7 bases not matched to a gene. The CDR3 loop spans 15 amino acids. Germline V gene sequence: CDR1 MNHEY, CDR2 SVGAGI. The CDR3 DNA reads as TGTGCCAGCAGGAGGGGACAGACAGCCTACAATGAGCAGTTCTTC. Its translation: CASRRGQTAYNEQFF.

V and J are TRBV27 and TRBJ2-7; no firm D call. V was cut by 0 bases and J by 6 bases, with 12 bases left in between. Germline V gives CDR1 MNHEY, CDR2 SMNVEV (reference sequence). This CDR3 has 14 residues. In DNA form, the CDR3 reads TGTGCCAGCAGTTTATCTTCCTACGCCCCCGAGCAGTACTTC. Protein sequence: CASSLSSYAPEQYF.

This clone was seen repeatedly, ten times or more. The J gene is TRBJ2-1, the V gene TRBV5-1; 9 bases map to TRBD2. The germline V gene has CDR1 SGHRS and CDR2 YFSETQ. This CDR3 comprises 16 residues. Unmatched junction bases numbered 11, after V lost 4 bases and J lost 6 bases. CDR3 amino acids: CASSAGGTAVINEQFF. Written as DNA, the CDR3 is TGCGCCAGCAGCGCGGGGGGGACAGCTGTAATCAATGAGCAGTTCTTC.

V is TRBV6-6 and J is TRBJ1-2; TRBD1 matches at 8 bases. Germline loops: CDR1 MNHNY, CDR2 SVGAGI (reference sequence). The CDR3 is 15 residues long. Trimming took 4 bases from V and 6 from J; bases not matched to a gene: 10. For the CDR3, the DNA is TGTGCCAGCAGTTCGAGACAGGGGAGTCCACATGGCTACACCTTC. Translated, it gives CASSSRQGSPHGYTF.

The rearrangement uses TRBV12-3 or TRBV12-4 and TRBJ2-7; a possible D gene is TRBD1 (6 bases). Trimming left V 6 bases short and J 1 base short, with 10 bases between. The CDR3 loop spans 13 amino acids. The CDR3 sequence is CASRDSNSYEQYF. The CDR3, as DNA: TGTGCCAGCAGGGACAGTAATTCCTACGAGCAGTACTTC.

This clone was detected a few times. This chain connects TRBV5-4 to TRBJ2-2, with D uncertain. CDR1 SGHNT and CDR2 YYREEE come from the germline V gene (reference sequence). V gave up 4 bases and J gave up 5 bases, with 9 bases separating them. The CDR3 spans 13 residues. CDR3 bases: TGTGCCAGCAGCCCTGTCTCGACCGGGGAGCTGTTTTTT. Its protein is CASSPVSTGELFF.